This T cell receptor (beta chain) was observed in a study of blood T cell repertoires in COVID-19. Across the study: Both acute and convalescent COVID-19 samples were obtained from the United States, Italy and Spain. The cDNA or gDNA used as material had been derived from T cells, B-cell-depleted T cells, or PBMCs.

As concerns this clone: The junction shows a germline mismatch at one end, possibly a read error. The same CDR3 arises from other DNA sequences in this sample as well.

Authors' processing steps: Estimation of nucleated cell counts was performed using reference gene primer amplification. Sequenced by immunoSEQ multiplex PCR; TCRdb stores in-frame clones only, minus some. That table is the source of V, J and clone size, and D and trimming were worked out from the DNA. Of around 700,000 clones detected, 85% to 90% appear once; the ten largest clones hold 0.2% to 0.3%. Sequencing input: peripheral blood. The receptor comes from a woman between 18 and 29 years old with acute or convalescent COVID-19.

The CDR3 DNA reads as TGTGCCAGCAGCTTAAGTGGGCAGGGTAGTTACGAACAGTACTTC. Translated, it gives CASSLSGQGSYEQYF. The chain uses TRBV7-2 and TRBJ2-7; TRBD1 is a possible D gene (5 bases). Germline V CDR1 and CDR2: SGHTA, FQGNSA. The CDR3 length is 15 residues.